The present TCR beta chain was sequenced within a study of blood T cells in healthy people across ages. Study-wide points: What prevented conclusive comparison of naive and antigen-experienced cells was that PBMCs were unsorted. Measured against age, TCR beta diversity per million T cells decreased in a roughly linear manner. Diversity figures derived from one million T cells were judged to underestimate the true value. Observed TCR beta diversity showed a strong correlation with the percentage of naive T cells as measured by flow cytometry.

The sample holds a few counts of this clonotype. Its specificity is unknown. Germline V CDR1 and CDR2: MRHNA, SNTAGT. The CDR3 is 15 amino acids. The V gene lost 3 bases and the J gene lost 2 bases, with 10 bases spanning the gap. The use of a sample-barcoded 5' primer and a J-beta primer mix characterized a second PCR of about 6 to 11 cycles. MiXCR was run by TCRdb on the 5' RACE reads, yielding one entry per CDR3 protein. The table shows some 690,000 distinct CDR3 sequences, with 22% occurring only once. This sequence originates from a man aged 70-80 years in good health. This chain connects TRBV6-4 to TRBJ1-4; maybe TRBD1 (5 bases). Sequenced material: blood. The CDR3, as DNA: TGTGCCAGCAGTGAGGTAGCAGGGACTAATGAAAAACTGTTTTTT. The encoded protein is CASSEVAGTNEKLFF.